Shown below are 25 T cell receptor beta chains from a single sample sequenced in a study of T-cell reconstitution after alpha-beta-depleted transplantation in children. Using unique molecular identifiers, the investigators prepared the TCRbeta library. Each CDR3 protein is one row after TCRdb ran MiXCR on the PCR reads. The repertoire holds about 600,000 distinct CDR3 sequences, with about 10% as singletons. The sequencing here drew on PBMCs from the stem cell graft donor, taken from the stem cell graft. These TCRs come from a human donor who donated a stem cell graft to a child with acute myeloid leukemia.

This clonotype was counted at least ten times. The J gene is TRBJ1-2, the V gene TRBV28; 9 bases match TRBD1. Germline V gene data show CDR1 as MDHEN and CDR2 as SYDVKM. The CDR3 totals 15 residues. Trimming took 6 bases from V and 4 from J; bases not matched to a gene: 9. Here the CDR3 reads CASRGVGTGIYGYTF. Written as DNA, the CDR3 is TGTGCCAGCAGGGGTGTTGGGACAGGGATCTATGGCTACACCTTC.

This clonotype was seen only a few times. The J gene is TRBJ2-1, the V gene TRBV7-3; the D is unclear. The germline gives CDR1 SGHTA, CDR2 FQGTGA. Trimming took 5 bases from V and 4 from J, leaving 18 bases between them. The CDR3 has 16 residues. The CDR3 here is CASSLDGLLGYNEQFF. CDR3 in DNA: TGTGCCAGCAGCCTAGATGGGCTCCTAGGTTACAATGAGCAGTTCTTC.

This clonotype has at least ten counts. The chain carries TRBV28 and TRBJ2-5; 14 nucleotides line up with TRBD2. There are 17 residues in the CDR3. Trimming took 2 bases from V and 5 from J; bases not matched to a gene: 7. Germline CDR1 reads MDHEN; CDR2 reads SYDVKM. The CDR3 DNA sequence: TGTGCCAGCAGTTTACCCTCGGGACTAGCGGGAGCGGAGACCCAGTACTTC. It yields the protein CASSLPSGLAGAETQYF. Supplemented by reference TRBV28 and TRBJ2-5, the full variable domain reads DVKVTQSSRYLVKRTGEKVFLECVQDMDHENMFWYRQDPGLGLRLIYFSYDVKMKEKGDIPEGYSVSREKKERFSLILESASTNQTSMYLCASSLPSGLAGAETQYFGPGTRLLVL.

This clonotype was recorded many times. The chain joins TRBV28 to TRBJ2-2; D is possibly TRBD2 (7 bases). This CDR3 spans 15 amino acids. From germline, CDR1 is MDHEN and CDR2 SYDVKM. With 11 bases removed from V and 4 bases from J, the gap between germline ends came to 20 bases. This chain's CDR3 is CAARASRGGTGELFF. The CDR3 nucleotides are TGTGCCGCCCGGGCATCTAGGGGGGGCACCGGGGAGCTGTTTTTT.

The CDR3 DNA is TGTGCCAGCAAGTCCACCGATGCGGCATATGGGGATACGCAGTATTTT. The encoded protein is CASKSTDAAYGDTQYF. The chain uses TRBV7-9 and TRBJ2-3; D call uncertain. The CDR3 runs 16 residues. Deletions cut 7 bases from V and 6 bases from J, with 23 bases between. Germline CDR1 SEHNR, CDR2 FQNEAQ (reference sequence).

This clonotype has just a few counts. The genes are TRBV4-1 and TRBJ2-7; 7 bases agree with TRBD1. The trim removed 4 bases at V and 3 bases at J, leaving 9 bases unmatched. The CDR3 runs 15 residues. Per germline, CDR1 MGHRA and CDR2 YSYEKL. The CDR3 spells CASSPRDSSRYEQYF. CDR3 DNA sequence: TGCGCCAGCAGCCCTCGGGACAGTTCACGCTACGAGCAGTACTTC.

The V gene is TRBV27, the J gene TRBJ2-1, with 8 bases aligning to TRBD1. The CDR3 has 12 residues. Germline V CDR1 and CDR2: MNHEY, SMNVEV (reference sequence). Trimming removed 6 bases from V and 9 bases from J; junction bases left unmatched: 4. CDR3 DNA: TGTGCCAGCAGGTCAGGGGGCAGTGAGCAGTTCTTC. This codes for CASRSGGSEQFF.

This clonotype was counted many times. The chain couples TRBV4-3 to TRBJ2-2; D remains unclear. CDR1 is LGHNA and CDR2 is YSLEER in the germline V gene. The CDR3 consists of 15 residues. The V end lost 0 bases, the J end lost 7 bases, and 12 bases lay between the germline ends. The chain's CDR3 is CASSQDLSADGELFF. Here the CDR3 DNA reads TGCGCCAGCAGCCAAGATCTCTCCGCTGACGGGGAGCTGTTTTTT.

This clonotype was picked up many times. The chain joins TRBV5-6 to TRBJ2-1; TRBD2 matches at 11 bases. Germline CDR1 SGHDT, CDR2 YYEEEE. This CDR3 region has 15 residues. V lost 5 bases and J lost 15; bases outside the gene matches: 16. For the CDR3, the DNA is TGTGCCAGCAGTCTCAGGCTAGCGGGAGGCCAGTTGCTGTTCTTC. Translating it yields CASSLRLAGGQLLFF.

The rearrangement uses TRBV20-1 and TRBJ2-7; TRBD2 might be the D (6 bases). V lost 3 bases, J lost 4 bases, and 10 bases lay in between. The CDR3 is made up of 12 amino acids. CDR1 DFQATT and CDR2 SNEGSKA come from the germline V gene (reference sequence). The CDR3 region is CSAREGQYEQYF. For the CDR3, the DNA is TGCAGTGCTAGGGAGGGCCAATACGAGCAGTACTTC.

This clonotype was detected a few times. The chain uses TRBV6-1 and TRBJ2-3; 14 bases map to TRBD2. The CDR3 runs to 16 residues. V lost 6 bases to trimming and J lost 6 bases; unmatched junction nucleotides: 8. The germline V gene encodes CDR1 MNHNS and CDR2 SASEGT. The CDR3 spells CASRPPGLAGVDTQYF. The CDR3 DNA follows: TGTGCCAGCAGGCCCCCGGGACTAGCGGGAGTGGATACGCAGTATTTT.

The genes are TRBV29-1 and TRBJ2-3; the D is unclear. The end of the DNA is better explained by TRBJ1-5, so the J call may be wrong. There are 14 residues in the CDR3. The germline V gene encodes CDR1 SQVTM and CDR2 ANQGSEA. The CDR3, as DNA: TGCAGCGTTGAAGGGGTTAGTACATCAGATACGCAGCATTTT. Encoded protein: CSVEGVSTSDTQHF.

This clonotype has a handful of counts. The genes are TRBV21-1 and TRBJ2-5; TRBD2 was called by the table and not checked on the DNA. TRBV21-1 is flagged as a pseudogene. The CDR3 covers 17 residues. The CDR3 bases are TGTGCCAGGTTCCTGAGCCACCGACTAGCGGGAATAGAGACCCAGTACTTC. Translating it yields CARFLSHRLAGIETQYF.

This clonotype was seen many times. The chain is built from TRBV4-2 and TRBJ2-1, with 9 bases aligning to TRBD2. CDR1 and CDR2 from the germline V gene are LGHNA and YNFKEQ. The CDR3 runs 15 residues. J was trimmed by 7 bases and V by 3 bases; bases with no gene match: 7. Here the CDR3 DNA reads TGTGCCAGCAGCCACATAGCGGGAGTAGGAAATGAGCAGTTCTTC. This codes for CASSHIAGVGNEQFF.

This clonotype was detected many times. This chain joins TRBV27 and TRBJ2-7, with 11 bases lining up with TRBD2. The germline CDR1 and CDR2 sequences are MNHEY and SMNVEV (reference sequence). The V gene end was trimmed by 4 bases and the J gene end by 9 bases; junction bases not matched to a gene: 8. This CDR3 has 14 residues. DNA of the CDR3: TGTGCCAGCAGTTCTCTAGCGGGGGGTCGCGGGCAGTACTTC. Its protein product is CASSSLAGGRGQYF.

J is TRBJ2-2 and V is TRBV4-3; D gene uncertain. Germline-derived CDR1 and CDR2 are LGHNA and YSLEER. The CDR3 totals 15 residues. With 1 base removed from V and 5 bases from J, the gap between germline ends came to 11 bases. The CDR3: CASSQAADRTGELFF. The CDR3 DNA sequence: TGCGCCAGCAGCCAAGCTGCGGACCGAACCGGGGAGCTGTTTTTT.

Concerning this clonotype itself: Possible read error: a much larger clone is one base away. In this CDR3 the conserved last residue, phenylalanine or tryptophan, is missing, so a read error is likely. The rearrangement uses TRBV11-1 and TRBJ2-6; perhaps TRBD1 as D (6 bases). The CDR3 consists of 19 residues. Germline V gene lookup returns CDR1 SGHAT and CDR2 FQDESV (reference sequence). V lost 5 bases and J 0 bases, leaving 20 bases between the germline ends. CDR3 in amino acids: CASSPSDRRYHSGANVLTC. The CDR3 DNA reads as TGTGCCAGCAGCCCCTCGGACAGAAGGTACCACTCTGGGGCCAACGTCCTGACTTGC.

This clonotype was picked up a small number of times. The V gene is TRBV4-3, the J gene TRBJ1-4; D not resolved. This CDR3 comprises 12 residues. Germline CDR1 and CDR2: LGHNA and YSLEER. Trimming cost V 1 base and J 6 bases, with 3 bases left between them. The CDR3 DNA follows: TGCGCCAGCAGCCAAGGGGATGAAAAACTGTTTTTT. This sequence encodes CASSQGDEKLFF.

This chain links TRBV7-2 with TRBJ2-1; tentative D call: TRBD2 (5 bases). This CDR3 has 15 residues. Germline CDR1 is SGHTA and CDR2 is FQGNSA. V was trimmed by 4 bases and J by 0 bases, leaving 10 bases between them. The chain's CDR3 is CASSSTRDSYNEQFF. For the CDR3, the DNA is TGTGCCAGCAGCTCCACCCGGGACTCCTACAATGAGCAGTTCTTC.

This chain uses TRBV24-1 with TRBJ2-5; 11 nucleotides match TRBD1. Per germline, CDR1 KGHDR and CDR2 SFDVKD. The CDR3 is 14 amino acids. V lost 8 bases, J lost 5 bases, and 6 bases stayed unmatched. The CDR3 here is CATTWTGGAETQYF. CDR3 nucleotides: TGTGCCACCACCTGGACAGGGGGCGCGGAGACCCAGTACTTC.

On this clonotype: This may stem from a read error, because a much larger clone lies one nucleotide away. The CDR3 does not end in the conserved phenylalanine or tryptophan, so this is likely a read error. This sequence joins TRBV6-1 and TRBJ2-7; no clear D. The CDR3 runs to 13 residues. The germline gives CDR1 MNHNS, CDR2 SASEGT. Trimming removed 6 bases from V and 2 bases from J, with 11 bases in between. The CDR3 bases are TGTGCCAGCAGGACCCATGGGGCCTACGAGCAGTACTCC. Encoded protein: CASRTHGAYEQYS.

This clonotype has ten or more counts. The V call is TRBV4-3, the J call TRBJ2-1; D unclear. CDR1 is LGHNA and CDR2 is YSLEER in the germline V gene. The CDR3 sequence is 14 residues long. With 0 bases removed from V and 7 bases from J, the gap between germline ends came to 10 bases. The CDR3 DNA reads TGCGCCAGCAGCCAAGATAGAGGAGCTAATGAGCAGTTCTTC. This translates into CASSQDRGANEQFF.

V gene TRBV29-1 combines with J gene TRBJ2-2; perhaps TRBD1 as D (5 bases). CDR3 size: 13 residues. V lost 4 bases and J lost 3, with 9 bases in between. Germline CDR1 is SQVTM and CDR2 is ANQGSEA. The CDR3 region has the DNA TGCAGCGTTGCCAGGGTAGACACCGGGGAGCTGTTTTTT. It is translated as CSVARVDTGELFF.

DNA of the CDR3: TGTGCCAGCAGCCAAGAAGCAGGTAGACCGTCCGAGCAGTACTTC. Protein sequence: CASSQEAGRPSEQYF. V gene TRBV14 combines with J gene TRBJ2-7; D gene uncertain. Germline V gives CDR1 SGHDN, CDR2 FVKESK. V shed 0 bases and J shed 6 bases, with 15 bases lying between them. The CDR3 consists of 15 residues.

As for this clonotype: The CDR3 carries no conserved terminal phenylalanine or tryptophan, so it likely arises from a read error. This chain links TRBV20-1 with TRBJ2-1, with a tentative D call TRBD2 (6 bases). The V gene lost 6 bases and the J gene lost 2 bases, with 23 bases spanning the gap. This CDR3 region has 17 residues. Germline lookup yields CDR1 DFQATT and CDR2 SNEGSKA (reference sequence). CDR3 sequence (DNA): TGCAGTGCATGGAATCCCGGGACTCAAAGTCCCTACAATGAGCAGTTCCTC. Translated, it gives CSAWNPGTQSPYNEQFL.